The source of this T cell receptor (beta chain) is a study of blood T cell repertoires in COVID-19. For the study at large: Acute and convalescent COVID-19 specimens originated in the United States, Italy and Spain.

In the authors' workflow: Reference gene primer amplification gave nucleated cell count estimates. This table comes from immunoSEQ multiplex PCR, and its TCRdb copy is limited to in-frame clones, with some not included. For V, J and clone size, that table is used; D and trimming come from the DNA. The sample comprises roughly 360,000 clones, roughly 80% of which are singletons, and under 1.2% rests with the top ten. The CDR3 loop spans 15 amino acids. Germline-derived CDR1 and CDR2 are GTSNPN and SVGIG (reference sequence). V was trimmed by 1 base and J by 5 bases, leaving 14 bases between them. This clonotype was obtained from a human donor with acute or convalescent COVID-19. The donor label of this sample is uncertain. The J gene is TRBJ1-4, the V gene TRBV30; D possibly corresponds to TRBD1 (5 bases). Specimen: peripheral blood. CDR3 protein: CAWSAQTAQNEKLFF. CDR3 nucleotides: TGTGCCTGGAGTGCGCAGACAGCCCAAAATGAAAAACTGTTTTTT.